Sequencing of this TCR beta chain was carried out in a study of blood T cell repertoires in COVID-19. Study as a whole: T cells, B-cell-depleted T cells, or PBMCs supplied cDNA or gDNA.

Recovery meant two consecutive negative NP/OP PCR tests, professional clearance, or resolved symptoms. CDR1 and CDR2 from the germline V gene are MNHEY and SMNVEV (reference sequence). CDR3 length: 13 residues. The V end lost 5 bases, the J end lost 8 bases, and 15 bases lay between the germline ends. Authors' methods: Counts of nucleated cells, estimated from reference gene primer amplification, were obtained. Here immunoSEQ multiplex PCR was the method, and the copy in TCRdb shows in-frame clones only, minus some. V and J calls and clone size follow that table, whereas D and trimming were derived from the DNA. The repertoire holds roughly 250,000 clones, roughly 82% seen once, with over 2% in the top ten.

V and J are TRBV27 and TRBJ1-2; the D gene is possibly TRBD1 (6 bases). This clonotype originated in a woman aged 45-65 years who had recovered from COVID-19. Sequenced sample: PBMCs or T cells enriched from blood (not recorded which). The chain's CDR3 is CASSSHREYGYTF. For the CDR3, the DNA is TGTGCCAGCAGTAGCCACAGGGAATACGGCTACACCTTC.